Listed below are T cell receptor beta chains from one sample, sequenced in a study of T cells in localized non-small cell lung cancer. Sequencing used immunoSEQ multiplex PCR; TCRdb keeps in-frame clones, though not all of them. The sample lists approximately 45,000 clones, 86% occurring once. The sample here was PBMCs, taken before any cancer treatment. The receptors shown here come from a man between 35 and 75 years old with stage II lung adenocarcinoma. Both conserved end residues are part of each CDR3. D genes are given only for firm matches.

D gene,V gene,CDR3 protein
-,TRBV30,CAWSQPTWGVGGYTF
-,TRBV4-1,CASSQDWGYGNQPQHF
TRBD2,TRBV29-1,CSVVGPSGDYNEQFF
TRBD1,TRBV15,CATSRQGAPPNNEQFF
-,TRBV27,CASSLVGVNTEAFF
TRBD1,TRBV6-6,CASSDLGTGTDYGYTF
-,TRBV7-6,CASRVTENTEAFF
TRBD2,TRBV2,CASRGGSYEQYF
-,TRBV19,CASSIRGDSQETQYF
-,TRBV27,CASSLDRNTEAFF
-,TRBV6-1,CASSAVNSPLHF
-,TRBV7-9,CASSLVAGGNTIYF
TRBD1,TRBV2,CASSGGQGDEKLFF
-,TRBV7-2,CASSVTVNEKLFF
-,TRBV11-2,CASSLDETGSPLHF
-,TRBV20-1,CSALGKETQYF
-,TRBV5-1,CASSLEVGQNTGELFF
-,TRBV5-1,CASSLSGASGHEQFF
TRBD1,TRBV4-1,CASSRQGGYNEQFF
-,TRBV19,CASSTENTEAFF
TRBD1,TRBV2,CASSPTGTGSLDEQFF
-,TRBV6-5,CASSYEQGIGTQYF
-,TRBV21-1,CATQSKGLLYGTGDPYEQYF
-,TRBV5-6,CASSFPQGSYTF
-,TRBV2,CASSFESRAGGEKLFF
-,TRBV11-2,CASSGGAGYNEQFF
-,TRBV2,CASSEAMDQPQHF